This is a list of T cell receptor beta chains from one sample in a study of T-cell reconstitution after alpha-beta-depleted transplantation in children. Using its own MiXCR run on the PCR reads, TCRdb lists one record per CDR3 protein. The sample records about 360,000 distinct CDR3 sequences, about 14% being singletons. Sample: PBMCs, taken from the stem cell graft. The receptors stem from a human donor who donated a stem cell graft to a child with Fanconi anemia. Each CDR3 is given with its conserved first and last residue. A D gene is named only where the DNA matches it firmly. Size is omitted from some rows. Given values are once, few, many or a class for expanded clones.

CDR3 length: 17
V gene: TRBV6-5
clone size: -
D gene: -
J gene: TRBJ2-5
CDR3 protein: CASSYSFGELYKETQYF
CDR3 DNA: TGTGCCAGCAGTTACTCGTTTGGAGAACTGTACAAAGAGACCCAGTACTTC

CDR3 length: 13
V gene: TRBV7-9
clone size: -
D gene: -
J gene: TRBJ2-5
CDR3 protein: CASSFAGQETQYF
CDR3 DNA: TGTGCCAGCAGCTTCGCGGGCCAAGAGACCCAGTACTTC

CDR3 length: 13
V gene: TRBV12-3/TRBV12-4
clone size: -
D gene: -
J gene: TRBJ1-6
CDR3 protein: CASSGGPNSPLHF
CDR3 DNA: TGTGCCAGCAGTGGGGGTCCGAATTCACCCCTCCACTTT

CDR3 length: 16
V gene: TRBV4-2
clone size: -
D gene: TRBD1
J gene: TRBJ1-1
CDR3 protein: CASRPSTGTGLTEAFF
CDR3 DNA: TGTGCCAGCAGACCAAGTACCGGGACAGGGCTCACTGAAGCTTTCTTT

CDR3 length: 14
V gene: TRBV12-3/TRBV12-4
clone size: many
D gene: -
J gene: TRBJ2-5
CDR3 protein: CASSNREGGETQYF
CDR3 DNA: TGTGCCAGCAGTAACCGTGAGGGAGGCGAGACCCAGTACTTC

CDR3 length: 15
V gene: TRBV7-2
clone size: few
D gene: TRBD1
J gene: TRBJ1-2
CDR3 protein: CASSSLGDSSGGYTF
CDR3 DNA: TGTGCCAGCAGCTCCCTAGGGGACAGCTCGGGGGGCTACACCTTC

CDR3 length: 13
V gene: TRBV5-1
clone size: many
D gene: -
J gene: TRBJ1-1
CDR3 protein: CASSLELNTEAFF
CDR3 DNA: TGCGCCAGCAGCTTGGAGCTGAACACTGAAGCTTTCTTT

CDR3 length: 13
V gene: TRBV28
clone size: few
D gene: -
J gene: TRBJ2-7
CDR3 protein: CASGRGVPYEQYF
CDR3 DNA: TGTGCCAGCGGTAGGGGAGTCCCCTACGAGCAGTACTTC

CDR3 length: 14
V gene: TRBV11-2
clone size: few
D gene: -
J gene: TRBJ2-5
CDR3 protein: CASSSGVGGETQYF
CDR3 DNA: TGTGCCAGCAGCTCCGGGGTAGGAGGGGAGACCCAGTACTTC

CDR3 length: 16
V gene: TRBV6-5
clone size: -
D gene: -
J gene: TRBJ1-1
CDR3 protein: CASSYVGAGLYTEAFF
CDR3 DNA: TGTGCCAGCAGTTACGTAGGAGCGGGTCTATACACTGAAGCTTTCTTT

CDR3 length: 13
V gene: TRBV7-2
clone size: -
D gene: -
J gene: TRBJ1-1
CDR3 protein: CASSLAGVSEAFF
CDR3 DNA: TGTGCCAGCAGCTTAGCGGGGGTTAGCGAAGCTTTCTTT

CDR3 length: 15
V gene: TRBV5-1
clone size: many
D gene: TRBD1
J gene: TRBJ2-1
CDR3 protein: CASTLDRGTHNEQFF
CDR3 DNA: TGCGCCAGCACCCTGGACAGGGGTACCCACAATGAGCAGTTCTTC

CDR3 length: 14
V gene: TRBV29-1
clone size: few
D gene: -
J gene: TRBJ1-1
CDR3 protein: CSVADRIMNTEAFF
CDR3 DNA: TGCAGCGTTGCAGACAGAATCATGAACACTGAAGCTTTCTTT

CDR3 length: 16
V gene: TRBV20-1
clone size: many
D gene: TRBD1
J gene: TRBJ1-2
CDR3 protein: CSAREFGRTGSYGYTF
CDR3 DNA: TGCAGTGCTAGAGAGTTTGGGAGGACAGGGTCCTATGGCTACACCTTC

CDR3 length: 13
V gene: TRBV20-1
clone size: few
D gene: -
J gene: TRBJ1-2
CDR3 protein: CSAIPQGWLDYTF
CDR3 DNA: TGCAGTGCTATCCCACAAGGATGGTTGGACTACACCTTC

CDR3 length: 17
V gene: TRBV18
clone size: few
D gene: -
J gene: TRBJ1-5
CDR3 protein: CASSPQTGTRRHQPQHF
CDR3 DNA: TGTGCCAGCTCACCGCAAACAGGGACAAGAAGGCATCAGCCCCAGCATTTT

CDR3 length: 13
V gene: TRBV29-1
clone size: -
D gene: -
J gene: TRBJ1-2
CDR3 protein: CSVAGSPSYGYTF
CDR3 DNA: TGCAGCGTTGCGGGCAGTCCCTCTTATGGCTACACCTTC

CDR3 length: 12
V gene: TRBV29-1
clone size: few
D gene: -
J gene: TRBJ2-3
CDR3 protein: CSVGEGPGTQYF
CDR3 DNA: TGCAGCGTTGGAGAAGGGCCGGGTACGCAGTATTTT

CDR3 length: 13
V gene: TRBV29-1
clone size: many
D gene: -
J gene: TRBJ1-3
CDR3 protein: CSVTGGSGNTIYF
CDR3 DNA: TGCAGCGTCACGGGGGGGAGTGGAAACACCATATATTTT

CDR3 length: 16
V gene: TRBV5-5
clone size: many
D gene: -
J gene: TRBJ2-1
CDR3 protein: CASSLIWTETNNEQFF
CDR3 DNA: TGTGCCAGCAGCTTGATCTGGACAGAGACAAACAATGAGCAGTTCTTC

CDR3 length: 15
V gene: TRBV4-3
clone size: many
D gene: -
J gene: TRBJ2-5
CDR3 protein: CASSQGVGYQETQYF
CDR3 DNA: TGCGCCAGCAGCCAGGGCGTTGGATACCAAGAGACCCAGTACTTC

CDR3 length: 13
V gene: TRBV5-1
clone size: -
D gene: -
J gene: TRBJ2-5
CDR3 protein: CASSPGGSGTQYF
CDR3 DNA: TGCGCCAGCAGCCCTGGGGGGTCAGGGACCCAGTACTTC

CDR3 length: 15
V gene: TRBV7-6
clone size: few
D gene: -
J gene: TRBJ2-2
CDR3 protein: CASSPIRAGTGELFF
CDR3 DNA: TGTGCCAGCAGCCCTATCAGGGCAGGCACCGGGGAGCTGTTTTTT

CDR3 length: 16
V gene: TRBV5-5
clone size: -
D gene: -
J gene: TRBJ1-1
CDR3 protein: CASSLTKTYTNTEAFF
CDR3 DNA: TGTGCCAGCAGCTTGACGAAGACCTATACGAACACTGAAGCTTTCTTT

CDR3 length: 14
V gene: TRBV7-2
clone size: -
D gene: -
J gene: TRBJ2-3
CDR3 protein: CASSQGGSKDTQYF
CDR3 DNA: TGTGCCAGCAGCCAGGGGGGATCGAAAGATACGCAGTATTTT

CDR3 length: 13
V gene: TRBV5-1
clone size: -
D gene: -
J gene: TRBJ2-1
CDR3 protein: CASRPDLSDEQFF
CDR3 DNA: TGCGCCAGCCGTCCGGACCTTTCGGATGAGCAGTTCTTC

CDR3 length: 15
V gene: TRBV2
clone size: -
D gene: -
J gene: TRBJ1-1
CDR3 protein: CASREGGTFNTEAFF
CDR3 DNA: TGTGCCAGCAGGGAAGGGGGGACTTTCAACACTGAAGCTTTCTTT

CDR3 length: 16
V gene: TRBV20-1
clone size: -
D gene: -
J gene: TRBJ2-1
CDR3 protein: CSAELSLLSSYNEQFF
CDR3 DNA: TGCAGTGCCGAATTAAGCCTGCTCAGCTCCTACAATGAGCAGTTCTTC

CDR3 length: 15
V gene: TRBV15
clone size: -
D gene: TRBD2
J gene: TRBJ2-3
CDR3 protein: CATSRHRGGTDTQYF
CDR3 DNA: TGTGCCACCAGCAGGCACCGGGGGGGCACAGATACGCAGTATTTT

CDR3 length: 13
V gene: TRBV12-3/TRBV12-4
clone size: many
D gene: -
J gene: TRBJ2-3
CDR3 protein: CASSFAGKDTQYF
CDR3 DNA: TGTGCCAGCAGTTTTGCAGGGAAGGATACGCAGTATTTT

CDR3 length: 14
V gene: TRBV25-1
clone size: -
D gene: TRBD1
J gene: TRBJ1-2
CDR3 protein: CASSVGQQNYGYTF
CDR3 DNA: TGTGCCAGCAGTGTGGGACAGCAGAACTATGGCTACACCTTC

CDR3 length: 15
V gene: TRBV6-2/TRBV6-3
clone size: -
D gene: -
J gene: TRBJ1-2
CDR3 protein: CASSLVAGGLYGYTF
CDR3 DNA: TGTGCCAGCAGCCTGGTCGCAGGAGGCCTCTATGGCTACACCTTC

CDR3 length: 16
V gene: TRBV5-1
clone size: -
D gene: -
J gene: TRBJ2-1
CDR3 protein: CASSLWGAGAHNEQFF
CDR3 DNA: TGCGCCAGCAGCTTGTGGGGGGCGGGGGCGCACAATGAGCAGTTCTTC

CDR3 length: 11
V gene: TRBV10-2
clone size: -
D gene: TRBD1
J gene: TRBJ2-1
CDR3 protein: CASTMTGPQFF
CDR3 DNA: TGCGCCAGCACCATGACAGGGCCGCAGTTCTTC

CDR3 length: 16
V gene: TRBV11-2
clone size: once
D gene: -
J gene: TRBJ2-2
CDR3 protein: CASSLVWEGDTGELFF
CDR3 DNA: TGTGCCAGCAGCTTAGTCTGGGAAGGCGACACCGGGGAGCTGTTTTTT

CDR3 length: 15
V gene: TRBV2
clone size: -
D gene: -
J gene: TRBJ1-5
CDR3 protein: CASTRPVNSNQPQHF
CDR3 DNA: TGTGCCAGCACCCGGCCCGTCAATAGCAATCAGCCCCAGCATTTT

CDR3 length: 14
V gene: TRBV9
clone size: -
D gene: -
J gene: TRBJ1-1
CDR3 protein: CASSVAGADTEAFF
CDR3 DNA: TGTGCCAGCAGCGTAGCAGGGGCCGACACTGAAGCTTTCTTT

CDR3 length: 15
V gene: TRBV10-2
clone size: many
D gene: -
J gene: TRBJ1-4
CDR3 protein: CASSVLGPRSEKLFF
CDR3 DNA: TGCGCCAGCAGCGTGCTGGGACCGAGGAGCGAAAAACTGTTTTTT

CDR3 length: 18
V gene: TRBV3-1
clone size: -
D gene: TRBD1
J gene: TRBJ1-6
CDR3 protein: CACCLAPQQGAGYSPLHF
CDR3 DNA: TGTGCCTGCTGTTTAGCGCCCCAACAGGGGGCAGGTTATTCACCCCTCCACTTT

CDR3 length: 16
V gene: TRBV7-9
clone size: -
D gene: TRBD2
J gene: TRBJ2-1
CDR3 protein: CASSLDPSTSGGEQFF
CDR3 DNA: TGTGCCAGCAGCTTAGACCCCTCTACTAGCGGGGGCGAGCAGTTCTTC

CDR3 length: 14
V gene: TRBV12-3/TRBV12-4
clone size: many
D gene: -
J gene: TRBJ2-1
CDR3 protein: CASSFSVFYNEQFF
CDR3 DNA: TGTGCCAGCAGTTTCTCAGTTTTCTACAATGAGCAGTTCTTC